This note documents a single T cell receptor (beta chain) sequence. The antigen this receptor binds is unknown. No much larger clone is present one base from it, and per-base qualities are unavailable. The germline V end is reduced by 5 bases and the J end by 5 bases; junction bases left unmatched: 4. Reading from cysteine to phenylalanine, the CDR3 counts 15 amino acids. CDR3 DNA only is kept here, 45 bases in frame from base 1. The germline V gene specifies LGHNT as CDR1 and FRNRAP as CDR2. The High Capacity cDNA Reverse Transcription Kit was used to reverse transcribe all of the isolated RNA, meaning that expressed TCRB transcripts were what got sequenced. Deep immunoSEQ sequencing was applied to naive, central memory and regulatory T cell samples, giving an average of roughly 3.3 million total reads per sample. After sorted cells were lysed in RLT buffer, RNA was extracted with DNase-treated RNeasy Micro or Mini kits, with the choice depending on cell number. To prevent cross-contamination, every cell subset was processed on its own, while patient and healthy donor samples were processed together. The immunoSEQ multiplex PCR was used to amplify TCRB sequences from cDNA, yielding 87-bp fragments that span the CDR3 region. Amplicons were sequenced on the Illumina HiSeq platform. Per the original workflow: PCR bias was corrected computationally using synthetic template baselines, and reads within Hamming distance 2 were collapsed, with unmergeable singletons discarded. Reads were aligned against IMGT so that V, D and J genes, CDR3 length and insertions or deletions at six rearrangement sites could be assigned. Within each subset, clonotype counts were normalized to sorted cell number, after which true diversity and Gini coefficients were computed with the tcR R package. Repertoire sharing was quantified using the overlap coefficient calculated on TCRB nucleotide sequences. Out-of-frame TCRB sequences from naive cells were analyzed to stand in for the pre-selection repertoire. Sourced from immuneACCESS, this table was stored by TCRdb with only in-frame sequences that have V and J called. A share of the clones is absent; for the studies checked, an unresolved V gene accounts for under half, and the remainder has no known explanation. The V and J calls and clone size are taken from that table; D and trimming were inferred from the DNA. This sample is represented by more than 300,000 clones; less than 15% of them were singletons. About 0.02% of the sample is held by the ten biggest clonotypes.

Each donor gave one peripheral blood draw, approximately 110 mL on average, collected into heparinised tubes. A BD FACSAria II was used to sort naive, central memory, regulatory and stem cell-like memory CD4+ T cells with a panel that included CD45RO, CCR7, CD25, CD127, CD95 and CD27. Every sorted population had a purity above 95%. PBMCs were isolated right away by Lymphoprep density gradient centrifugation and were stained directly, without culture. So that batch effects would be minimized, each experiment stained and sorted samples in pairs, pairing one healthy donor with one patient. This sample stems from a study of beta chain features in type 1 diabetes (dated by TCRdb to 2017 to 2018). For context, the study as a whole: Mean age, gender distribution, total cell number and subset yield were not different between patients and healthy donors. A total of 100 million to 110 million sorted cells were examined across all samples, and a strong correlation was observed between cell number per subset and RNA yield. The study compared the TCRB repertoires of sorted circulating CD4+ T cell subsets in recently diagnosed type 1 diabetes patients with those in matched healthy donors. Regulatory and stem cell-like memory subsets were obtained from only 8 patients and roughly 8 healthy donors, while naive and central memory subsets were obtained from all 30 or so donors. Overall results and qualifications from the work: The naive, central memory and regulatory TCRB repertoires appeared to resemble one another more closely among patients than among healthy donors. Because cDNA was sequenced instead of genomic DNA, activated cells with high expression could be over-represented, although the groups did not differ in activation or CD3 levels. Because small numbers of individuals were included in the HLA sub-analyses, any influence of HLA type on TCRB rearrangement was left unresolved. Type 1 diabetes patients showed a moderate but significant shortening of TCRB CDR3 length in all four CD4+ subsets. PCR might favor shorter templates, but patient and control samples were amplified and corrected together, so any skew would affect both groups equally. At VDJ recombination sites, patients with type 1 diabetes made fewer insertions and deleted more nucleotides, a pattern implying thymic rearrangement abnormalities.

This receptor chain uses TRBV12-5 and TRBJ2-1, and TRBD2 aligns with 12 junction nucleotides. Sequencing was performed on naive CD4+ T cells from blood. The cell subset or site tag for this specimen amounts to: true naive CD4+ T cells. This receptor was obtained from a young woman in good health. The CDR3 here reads CASGLRLAGDNEQFF. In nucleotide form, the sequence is TGTGCTAGTGGTCTGCGACTAGCGGGAGACAATGAGCAGTTCTTC.